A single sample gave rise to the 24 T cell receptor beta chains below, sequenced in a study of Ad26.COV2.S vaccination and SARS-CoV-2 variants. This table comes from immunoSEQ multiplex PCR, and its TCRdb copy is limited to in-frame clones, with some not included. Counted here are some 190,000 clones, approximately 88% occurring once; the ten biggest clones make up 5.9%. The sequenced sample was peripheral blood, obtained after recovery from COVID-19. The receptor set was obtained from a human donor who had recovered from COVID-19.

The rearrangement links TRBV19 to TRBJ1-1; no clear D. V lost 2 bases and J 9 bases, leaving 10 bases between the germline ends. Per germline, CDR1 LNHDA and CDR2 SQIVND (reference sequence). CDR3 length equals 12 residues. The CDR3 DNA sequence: TGTGCCAGTAGTATATTTGGGTCCCAAGCTTTCTTT. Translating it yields CASSIFGSQAFF.

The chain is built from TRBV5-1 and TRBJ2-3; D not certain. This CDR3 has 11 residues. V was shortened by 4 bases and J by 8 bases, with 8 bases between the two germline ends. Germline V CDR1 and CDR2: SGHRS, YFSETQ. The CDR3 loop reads CASSGEVTQYF. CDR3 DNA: TGCGCCAGCAGCGGCGAAGTTACGCAGTATTTT.

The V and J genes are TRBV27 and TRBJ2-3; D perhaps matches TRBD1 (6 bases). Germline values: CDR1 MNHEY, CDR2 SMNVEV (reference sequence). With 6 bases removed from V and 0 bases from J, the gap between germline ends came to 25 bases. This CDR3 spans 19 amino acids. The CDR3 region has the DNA TGTGCCAGCAGCTTGGACAGTAACCCCTATTCGCTTAGCACAGATACGCAGTATTTT. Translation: CASSLDSNPYSLSTDTQYF.

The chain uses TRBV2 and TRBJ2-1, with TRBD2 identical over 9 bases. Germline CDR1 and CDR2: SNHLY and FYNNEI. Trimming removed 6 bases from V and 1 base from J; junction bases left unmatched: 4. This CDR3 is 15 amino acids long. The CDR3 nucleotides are TGTGCCAGCAGACAGAGCGGGGGGTCCTACAATGAGCAGTTCTTC. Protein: CASRQSGGSYNEQFF.

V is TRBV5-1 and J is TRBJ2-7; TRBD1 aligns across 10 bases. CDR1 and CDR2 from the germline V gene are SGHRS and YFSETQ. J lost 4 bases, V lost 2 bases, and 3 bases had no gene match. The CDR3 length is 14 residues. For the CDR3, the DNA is TGCGCCAGCAGCTTCCGGGACAGGGGATACGAGCAGTACTTC. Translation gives CASSFRDRGYEQYF.

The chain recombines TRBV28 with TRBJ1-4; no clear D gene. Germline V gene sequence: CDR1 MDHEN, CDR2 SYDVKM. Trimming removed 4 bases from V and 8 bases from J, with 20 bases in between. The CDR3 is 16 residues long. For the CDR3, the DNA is TGTGCCAGCAGTTCGATCTGGACGGAGGGAGGGGAAAAACTGTTTTTT. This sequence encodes CASSSIWTEGGEKLFF.

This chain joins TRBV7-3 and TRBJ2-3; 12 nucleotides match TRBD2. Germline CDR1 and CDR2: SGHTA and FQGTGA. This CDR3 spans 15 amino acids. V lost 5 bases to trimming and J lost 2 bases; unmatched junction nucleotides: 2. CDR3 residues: CASSRTSGNTDTQYF. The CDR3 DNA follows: TGTGCCAGCAGCCGGACTAGCGGGAACACAGATACGCAGTATTTT.

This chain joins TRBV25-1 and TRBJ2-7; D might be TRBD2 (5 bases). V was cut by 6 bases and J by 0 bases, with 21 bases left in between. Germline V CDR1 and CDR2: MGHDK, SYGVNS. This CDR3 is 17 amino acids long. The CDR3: CASSLRRLADSSYEQYF. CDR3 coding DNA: TGTGCCAGCAGCCTTAGGAGGCTAGCAGATAGCTCCTACGAGCAGTACTTC.

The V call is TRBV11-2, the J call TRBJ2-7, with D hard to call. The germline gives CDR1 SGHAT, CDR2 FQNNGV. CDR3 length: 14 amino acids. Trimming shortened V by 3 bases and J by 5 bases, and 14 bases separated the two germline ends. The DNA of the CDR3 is TGTGCCAGCAGCTTGACGTTCTCGATGGACGAGCAGTACTTC. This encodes CASSLTFSMDEQYF.

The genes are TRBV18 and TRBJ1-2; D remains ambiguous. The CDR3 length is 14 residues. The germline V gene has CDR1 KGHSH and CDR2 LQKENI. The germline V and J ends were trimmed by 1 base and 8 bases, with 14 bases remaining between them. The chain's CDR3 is CASSPLWVELGYTF. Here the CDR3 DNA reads TGTGCCAGCTCACCACTTTGGGTAGAGTTAGGCTACACCTTC.

The CDR3 spells CASSLGQGDGNTIYF. The CDR3, as DNA: TGTGCCAGCAGCTTAGGACAGGGGGACGGAAACACCATATATTTT. J is TRBJ1-3 and V is TRBV11-2; TRBD1 matches at 9 bases. The CDR3 length is 15 residues. Germline CDR1 SGHAT, CDR2 FQNNGV. Trimming at V came to 1 base and at J to 4 bases, leaving 2 bases not matched to a gene.

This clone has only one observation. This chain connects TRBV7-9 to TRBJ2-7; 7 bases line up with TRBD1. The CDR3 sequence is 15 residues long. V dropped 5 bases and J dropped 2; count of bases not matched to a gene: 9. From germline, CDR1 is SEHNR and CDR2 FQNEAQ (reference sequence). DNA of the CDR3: TGTGCCAGCAGCAGCCGACAGGGTACAACCTACGAGCAGTACTTC. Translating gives CASSSRQGTTYEQYF.

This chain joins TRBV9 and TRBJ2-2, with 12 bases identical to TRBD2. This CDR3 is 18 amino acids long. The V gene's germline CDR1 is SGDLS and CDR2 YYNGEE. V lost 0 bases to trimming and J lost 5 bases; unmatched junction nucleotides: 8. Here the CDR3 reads CASSVGASGGARTGELFF. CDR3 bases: TGTGCCAGCAGCGTAGGGGCTAGCGGGGGGGCGAGAACCGGGGAGCTGTTTTTT. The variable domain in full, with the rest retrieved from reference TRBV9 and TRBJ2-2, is DSGVTQTPKHLITATGQRVTLRCSPRSGDLSVYWYQQSLDQGLQFLIQYYNGEERAKGNILERFSAQQFPDLHSELNLSSLELGDSALYFCASSVGASGGARTGELFFGEGSRLTVL.

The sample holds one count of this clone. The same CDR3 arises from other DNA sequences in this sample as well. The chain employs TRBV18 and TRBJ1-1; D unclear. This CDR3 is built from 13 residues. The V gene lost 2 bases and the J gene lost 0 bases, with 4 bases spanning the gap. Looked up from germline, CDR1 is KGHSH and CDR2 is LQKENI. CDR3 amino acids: CASSPAMNTEAFF. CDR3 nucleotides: TGTGCCAGCTCACCAGCGATGAACACTGAAGCTTTCTTT.

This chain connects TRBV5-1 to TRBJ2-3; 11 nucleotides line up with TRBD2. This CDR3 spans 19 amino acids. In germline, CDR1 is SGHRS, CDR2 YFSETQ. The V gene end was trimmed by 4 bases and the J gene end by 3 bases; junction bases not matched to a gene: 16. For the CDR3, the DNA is TGCGCCAGCAGCCCGTCGGGCAGGGGGCGACTAGCGGGAACAGATACGCAGTATTTT. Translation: CASSPSGRGRLAGTDTQYF.

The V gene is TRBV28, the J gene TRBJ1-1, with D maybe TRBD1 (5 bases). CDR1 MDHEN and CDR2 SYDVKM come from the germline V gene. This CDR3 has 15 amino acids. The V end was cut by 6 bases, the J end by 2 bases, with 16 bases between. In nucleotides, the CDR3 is TGTGCCAGCAGCCTGGGGAGGGGATTAAACACTGAAGCTTTCTTT. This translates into CASSLGRGLNTEAFF. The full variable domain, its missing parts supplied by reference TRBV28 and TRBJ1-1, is DVKVTQSSRYLVKRTGEKVFLECVQDMDHENMFWYRQDPGLGLRLIYFSYDVKMKEKGDIPEGYSVSREKKERFSLILESASTNQTSMYLCASSLGRGLNTEAFFGQGTRLTVV.

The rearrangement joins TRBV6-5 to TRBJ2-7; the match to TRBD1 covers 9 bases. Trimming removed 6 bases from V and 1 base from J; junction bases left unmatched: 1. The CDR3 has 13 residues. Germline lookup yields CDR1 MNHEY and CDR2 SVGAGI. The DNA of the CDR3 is TGTGCCAGCAGGGACAGGGGATCCTACGAGCAGTACTTC. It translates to CASRDRGSYEQYF.

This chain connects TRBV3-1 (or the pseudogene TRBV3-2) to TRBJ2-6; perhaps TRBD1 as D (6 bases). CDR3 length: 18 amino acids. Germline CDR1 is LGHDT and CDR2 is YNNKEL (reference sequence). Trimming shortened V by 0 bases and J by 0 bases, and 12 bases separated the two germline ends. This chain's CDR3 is CASSQDSGAFSGANVLTF. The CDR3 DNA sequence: TGTGCCAGCAGCCAAGACTCAGGGGCCTTCTCTGGGGCCAACGTCCTGACTTTC.

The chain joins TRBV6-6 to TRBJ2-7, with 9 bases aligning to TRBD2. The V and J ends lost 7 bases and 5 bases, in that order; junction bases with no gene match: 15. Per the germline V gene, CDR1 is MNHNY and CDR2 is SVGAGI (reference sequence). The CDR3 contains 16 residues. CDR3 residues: CASNPPSGVGSDEQYF. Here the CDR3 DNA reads TGTGCCAGCAACCCGCCTAGCGGGGTTGGGAGTGACGAGCAGTACTTC.

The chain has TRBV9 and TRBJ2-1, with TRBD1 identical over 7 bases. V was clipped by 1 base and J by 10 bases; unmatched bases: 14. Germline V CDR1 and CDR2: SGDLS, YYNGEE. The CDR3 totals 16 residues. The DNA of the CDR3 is TGTGCCAGCAGCGTAAAATTAACTGGAGTAGGGGGCGAGCAGTTCTTC. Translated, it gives CASSVKLTGVGGEQFF.

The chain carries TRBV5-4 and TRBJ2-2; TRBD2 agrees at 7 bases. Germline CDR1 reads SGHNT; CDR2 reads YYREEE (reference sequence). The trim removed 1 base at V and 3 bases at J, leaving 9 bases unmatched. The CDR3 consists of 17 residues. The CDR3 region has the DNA TGTGCCAGCAGCTTGCTGGGCGGGGGTTGGGACACCGGGGAGCTGTTTTTT. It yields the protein CASSLLGGGWDTGELFF.

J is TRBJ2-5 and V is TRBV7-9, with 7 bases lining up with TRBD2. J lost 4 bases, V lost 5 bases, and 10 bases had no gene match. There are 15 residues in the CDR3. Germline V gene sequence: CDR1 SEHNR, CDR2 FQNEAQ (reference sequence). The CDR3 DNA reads TGTGCCAGCAGCCCCTACAGTGGACTAGGAGAGACCCAGTACTTC. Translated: CASSPYSGLGETQYF.

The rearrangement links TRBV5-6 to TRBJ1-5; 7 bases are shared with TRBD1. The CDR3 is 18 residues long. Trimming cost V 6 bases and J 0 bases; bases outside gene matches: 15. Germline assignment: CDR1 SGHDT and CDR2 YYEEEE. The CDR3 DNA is TGTGCCAGCAAATACCGTACGACAGGGCCCTATAGCAATCAGCCCCAGCATTTT. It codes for CASKYRTTGPYSNQPQHF.

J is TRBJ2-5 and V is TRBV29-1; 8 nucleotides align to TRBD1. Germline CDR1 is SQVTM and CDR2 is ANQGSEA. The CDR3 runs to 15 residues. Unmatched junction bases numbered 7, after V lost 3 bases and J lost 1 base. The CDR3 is CSVEPMTGAQETQYF. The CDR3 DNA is TGCAGCGTTGAGCCAATGACAGGGGCCCAAGAGACCCAGTACTTC. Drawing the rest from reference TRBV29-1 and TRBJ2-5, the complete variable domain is SAVISQKPSRDICQRGTSLTIQCQVDSQVTMMFWYRQQPGQSLTLIATANQGSEATYESGFVIDKFPISRPNLTFSTLTVSNMSPEDSSIYLCSVEPMTGAQETQYFGPGTRLLVL.